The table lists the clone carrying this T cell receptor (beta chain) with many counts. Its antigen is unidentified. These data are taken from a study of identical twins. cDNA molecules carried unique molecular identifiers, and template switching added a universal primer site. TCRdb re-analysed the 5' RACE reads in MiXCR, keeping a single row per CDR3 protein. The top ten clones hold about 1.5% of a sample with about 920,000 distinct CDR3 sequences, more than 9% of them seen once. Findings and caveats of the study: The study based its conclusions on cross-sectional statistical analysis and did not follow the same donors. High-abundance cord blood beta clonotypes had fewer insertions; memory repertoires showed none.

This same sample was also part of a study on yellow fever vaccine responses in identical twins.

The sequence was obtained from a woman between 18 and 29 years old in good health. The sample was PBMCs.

The CDR3 region is CASSDHGSPGSAKNIQYF. For the CDR3, the DNA is TGTGCCAGCAGCGACCATGGATCACCCGGGAGTGCCAAAAACATTCAGTACTTC. The chain employs TRBV12-3 or TRBV12-4 and TRBJ2-4; a weak D match, TRBD2 (6 bases). This CDR3 comprises 18 residues. The V gene lost 6 bases and the J gene lost 1 base, with 22 bases spanning the gap.